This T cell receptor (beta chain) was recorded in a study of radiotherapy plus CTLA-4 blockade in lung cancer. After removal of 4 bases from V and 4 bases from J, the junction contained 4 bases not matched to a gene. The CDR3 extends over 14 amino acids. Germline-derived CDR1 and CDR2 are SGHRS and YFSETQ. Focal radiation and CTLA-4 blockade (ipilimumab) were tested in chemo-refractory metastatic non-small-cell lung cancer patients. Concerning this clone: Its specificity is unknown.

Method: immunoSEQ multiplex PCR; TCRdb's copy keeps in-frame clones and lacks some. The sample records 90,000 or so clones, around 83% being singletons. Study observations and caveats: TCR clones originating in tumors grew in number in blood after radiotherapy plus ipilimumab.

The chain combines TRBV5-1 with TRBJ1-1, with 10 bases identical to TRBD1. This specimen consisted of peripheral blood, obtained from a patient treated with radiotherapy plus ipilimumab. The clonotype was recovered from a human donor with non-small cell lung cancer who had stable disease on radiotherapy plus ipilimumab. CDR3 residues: CASSRTGGSTEAFF. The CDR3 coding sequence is TGCGCCAGCAGCCGGACAGGGGGGAGCACTGAAGCTTTCTTT.